These 5 T cell receptor beta chains were sequenced from one sample in a study of Graves' ophthalmopathy and Graves' hyperthyroidism. Amplified material comprised TCR beta CDR3 regions derived from RNA transcripts. An initial RT-PCR round employing HTBI primers preceded a second-round multiplex PCR. MiXCR, run by TCRdb on the multiplex PCR reads, gives a single entry per CDR3 protein. Of around 470,000 distinct CDR3 sequences detected, 14% appear once; the ten largest clones hold about 10%. The sample consisted of blood. Source of these receptors: a woman under 40 with Graves' ophthalmopathy.

This clonotype was seen at least ten times. The chain employs TRBV19 and TRBJ2-2, with a tentative D call TRBD2 (6 bases). This CDR3 is built from 15 residues. Germline CDR1 is LNHDA and CDR2 is SQIVND (reference sequence). Trimming shortened V by 5 bases and J by 5 bases, and 15 bases separated the two germline ends. The DNA of the CDR3 is TGTGCCAGTAGTCCCTGGGAGGAGACAACCGGGGAGCTGTTTTTT. Its protein is CASSPWEETTGELFF. Together with reference TRBV19 and TRBJ2-2, the CDR3 gives the full variable domain: DGGITQSPKYLFRKEGQNVTLSCEQNLNHDAMYWYRQDPGQGLRLIYYSQIVNDFQKGDIAEGYSVSREKKESFPLTVTSAQKNPTAFYLCASSPWEETTGELFFGEGSRLTVL.

This clonotype was observed many times. At one of its ends the junction is not consistent with the germline gene, which may arise from a read error. The CDR3 DNA reads TGTGCCAGCAGTCCACCGGGACAGAAAAACATTAAGTACTTC. Encoded protein: CASSPPGQKNIKYF. This chain connects TRBV12-3 or TRBV12-4 to TRBJ2-4; 7 bases are a match to TRBD1. The CDR3 is 14 residues long.

The table lists this clonotype with many counts. The chain has TRBV12-3 or TRBV12-4 and TRBJ1-2, with D uncertain. CDR3 size: 12 residues. V gave up 11 bases and J gave up 3 bases, with 13 bases separating them. The CDR3 reads CAGGRSDYGYTF. CDR3 nucleotides: TGTGCCGGCGGACGAAGCGACTATGGCTACACCTTC.

This clonotype was observed at least ten times. This sequence joins TRBV12-5 and TRBJ2-2; a possible D gene is TRBD2 (6 bases). This CDR3 is 16 amino acids long. Trimming cost V 4 bases and J 0 bases, with 12 bases left between them. The germline CDR1 and CDR2 sequences are LGHNT and FRNRAP. CDR3 in amino acids: CASGSLRGTNTGELFF. The DNA of the CDR3 is TGTGCTAGTGGTTCCCTCCGGGGGACGAACACCGGGGAGCTGTTTTTT. Drawing the rest from reference TRBV12-5 and TRBJ2-2, the complete variable domain is DARVTQTPRHKVTEMGQEVTMRCQPILGHNTVFWYRQTMMQGLELLAYFRNRAPLDDSGMPKDRFSAEMPDATLATLKIQPSEPRDSAVYFCASGSLRGTNTGELFFGEGSRLTVL.

Worth noting for this clonotype: Given a much more abundant clone one base away, this may be a read error. The V and J genes are TRBV19 and TRBJ1-5; D unclear. Germline V gene data show CDR1 as LNHDA and CDR2 as SQIVND (reference sequence). The CDR3 consists of 16 residues. Trimming stripped 7 bases from V and 0 bases from J, with 16 bases between. DNA for the CDR3: TGTGCCAGTAACCTACAAGGGTCCGATAGCAATCAGCCCCAGCATTTT. Protein sequence: CASNLQGSDSNQPQHF.